This T cell receptor beta chain derives from a study of blood T cells in healthy people across ages. Investigators took around 11 milliliters of peripheral blood from every donor. Study-level points and caveats: Diversity estimates from one million T cells were considered underestimates. Since the PBMCs were unsorted, naive and antigen-experienced cells could not be conclusively compared.

Trimming cost V 4 bases and J 2 bases; bases outside gene matches: 6. In germline, CDR1 is KGHSY, CDR2 FQNENV. The CDR3 has 15 residues. There are a few counts of this clonotype. What it recognizes is unknown. With a J-beta primer mix and a sample-barcoded 5' primer, a second PCR ran about 7 to 12 cycles. TCRdb processed the 5' RACE reads anew with MiXCR; each CDR3 protein has one entry. This sample carries approximately 800,000 distinct CDR3 sequences, about 53% of them seen once, and the ten largest clones take roughly 40%. The sequenced sample was blood. The receptor comes from an elderly man in good health. This chain uses TRBV16 with TRBJ1-2; 8 nucleotides align to TRBD1. For the CDR3, the DNA is TGTGCCAGCAGCCCAGAGGCAGGGGGCAACTATGGCTACACCTTC. This codes for CASSPEAGGNYGYTF.